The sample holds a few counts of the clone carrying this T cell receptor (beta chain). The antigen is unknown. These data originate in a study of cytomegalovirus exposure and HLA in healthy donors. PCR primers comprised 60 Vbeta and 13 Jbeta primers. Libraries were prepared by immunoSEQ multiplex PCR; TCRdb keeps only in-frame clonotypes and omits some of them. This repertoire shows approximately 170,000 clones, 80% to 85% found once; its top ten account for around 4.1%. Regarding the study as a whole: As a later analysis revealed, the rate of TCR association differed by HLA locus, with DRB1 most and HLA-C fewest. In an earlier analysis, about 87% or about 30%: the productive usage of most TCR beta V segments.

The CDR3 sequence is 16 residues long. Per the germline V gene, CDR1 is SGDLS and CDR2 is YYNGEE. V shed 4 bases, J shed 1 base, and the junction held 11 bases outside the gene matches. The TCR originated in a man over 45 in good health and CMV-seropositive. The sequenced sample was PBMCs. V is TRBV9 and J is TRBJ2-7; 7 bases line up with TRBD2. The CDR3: CASSPLSGALSYEQYF. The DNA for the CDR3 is TGTGCCAGCAGCCCCCTAAGCGGGGCTCTATCCTACGAGCAGTACTTC.